The 3 T cell receptor beta chains presented below share a single source sample, sequenced in a study of shared clonotypes between healthy human individuals. Clones were sequenced by immunoSEQ multiplex PCR, and TCRdb holds only the in-frame ones, with some missing. The table shows nearly 2 million clones, with just under 95% occurring only once. Naive-designated CD8 cells lacked CD45RO, were positively enriched for CCR7, and omitted terminally differentiated effector memory CD45RA+ cells. Sequenced sample: naive CD8+ T cells sorted from blood. These receptors were collected from a man aged 18-30 years in good health.

The chain couples TRBV19 to TRBJ2-3, with D possibly being TRBD1 or TRBD2 (5 bases each). V dropped 2 bases and J dropped 2 bases, with 11 bases sitting between them. Germline lookup yields CDR1 LNHDA and CDR2 SQIVND (reference sequence). The length of the CDR3 is 15 residues. Written as DNA, the CDR3 is TGTGCCAGTAGTATAATCGGGACCTACACAGATACGCAGTATTTT. This gives the protein CASSIIGTYTDTQYF.

This clone was detected once. The junction departs from the called germline gene at one end, perhaps through a read error. The chain is built from TRBV15 and TRBJ1-1, with D perhaps TRBD1 (6 bases). CDR1 and CDR2 from the germline V gene are LNHNV and YYDKDF (reference sequence). The CDR3 covers 15 residues. The CDR3 is CATSRVPEGVTEGFF. The CDR3 DNA sequence: TGTGCCACCAGCAGAGTTCCCGAGGGGGTTACTGAAGGTTTCTTT.

The genes are TRBV28 and TRBJ2-3; 7 positions agree with TRBD1. V lost 5 bases, J lost 2 bases, and 4 bases stayed unmatched. The germline V gene has CDR1 MDHEN and CDR2 SYDVKM. The CDR3 loop spans 14 amino acids. The CDR3 spells CASSHGTVTDTQYF. The CDR3 DNA sequence: TGTGCCAGCAGTCACGGGACAGTCACAGATACGCAGTATTTT.